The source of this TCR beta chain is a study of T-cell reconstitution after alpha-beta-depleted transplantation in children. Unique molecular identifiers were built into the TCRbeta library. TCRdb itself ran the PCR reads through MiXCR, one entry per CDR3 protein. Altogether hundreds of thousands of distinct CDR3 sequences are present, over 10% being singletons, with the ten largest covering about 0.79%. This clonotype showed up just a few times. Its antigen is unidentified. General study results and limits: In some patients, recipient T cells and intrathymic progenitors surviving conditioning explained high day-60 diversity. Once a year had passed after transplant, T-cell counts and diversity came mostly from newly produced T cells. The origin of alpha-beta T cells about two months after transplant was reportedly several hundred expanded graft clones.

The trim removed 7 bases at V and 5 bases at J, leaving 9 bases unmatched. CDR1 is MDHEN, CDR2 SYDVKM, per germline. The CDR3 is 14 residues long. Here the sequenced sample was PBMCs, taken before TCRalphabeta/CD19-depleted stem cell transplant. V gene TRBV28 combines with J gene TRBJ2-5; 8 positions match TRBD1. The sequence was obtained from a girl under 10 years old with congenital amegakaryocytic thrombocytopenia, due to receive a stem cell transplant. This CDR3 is CASTQDRVQETQYF. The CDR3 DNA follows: TGTGCCAGCACCCAGGACAGGGTGCAGGAGACCCAGTACTTC.